This TCR beta chain is drawn from a study of shared clonotypes between healthy human individuals. A CD45RA-negative memory subset and a CD45RA+ naive subset were separated from the CD4+ cells. Study-level findings and limits: Between a few donors, naive CD4 clonotypes were shared at a level of about 5%. Rarefaction indicated that sorted-subset sequencing remained incomplete although depth was large.

TCRdb keeps only in-frame clones here, not all; method: immunoSEQ multiplex PCR. The table has over 850,000 clones, 70% to 80% seen once. This CDR3 is 14 amino acids long. The germline V gene has CDR1 MGHRA and CDR2 YSYEKL. Trimming took 6 bases from V and 10 from J, leaving 21 bases between them. This clone was seen just once. Its antigen is undetermined. The receptor was derived from a young man in good health. Some clones in this sample may be carry-over from other donors' samples. The chain recombines TRBV4-1 with TRBJ1-2, with D tentatively TRBD1 (5 bases). Material: memory CD4+ T cells from PBMCs. Subset of the sample: CD45RA-negative fraction. The CDR3 is CASSQEVGETHYTF. CDR3 DNA sequence: TGCGCCAGCAGTCAGGAAGTGGGGGAGACGCACTACACCTTC.